The 22 T cell receptor beta chains below come from one sample, sequenced in a study of cytomegalovirus exposure and HLA in healthy donors. Sequenced by immunoSEQ multiplex PCR; TCRdb stores in-frame clones only, minus some. Altogether roughly 310,000 clones are present, approximately 88% being singletons, with the ten largest covering around 0.91%. What was sequenced was PBMCs. The receptor set was obtained from a man younger than 40 in good health and CMV-seronegative.

This clone was observed a handful of times. The rearrangement uses TRBV5-6 and TRBJ2-7; 9 nucleotides agree with TRBD2. The CDR3 runs to 14 residues. The V gene end was trimmed by 6 bases and the J gene end by 2 bases; junction bases not matched to a gene: 6. Germline CDR1 reads SGHDT; CDR2 reads YYEEEE. The CDR3 sequence: CASTTLAGTYEQYF. In DNA form, the CDR3 reads TGTGCCAGCACTACTCTAGCGGGAACCTACGAGCAGTACTTC.

V gene TRBV5-6 combines with J gene TRBJ1-5, with D perhaps matching TRBD1 (5 bases). This CDR3 is 13 amino acids long. Trimming pared 6 bases from V and 8 bases from J, leaving 15 bases between. Germline CDR1 reads SGHDT; CDR2 reads YYEEEE. CDR3 nucleotides: TGTGCCAGCACCCTGTGGGGGGGTGAGCCCCAGCATTTT. Its translation: CASTLWGGEPQHF.

Remarks on this clone: Additional DNA sequences in this sample encode the identical CDR3. The chain recombines TRBV7-7 with TRBJ2-5, with 8 bases lining up with TRBD2. The V and J ends lost 3 bases and 5 bases, in that order; junction bases with no gene match: 5. Per the germline V gene, CDR1 is SSHAT and CDR2 is FNYEAQ (reference sequence). This CDR3 comprises 14 residues. The CDR3: CASSLAGGGETQYF. The CDR3 nucleotides read TGTGCCAGCAGCTTGGCGGGAGGAGGGGAGACCCAGTACTTC.

The chain recombines TRBV6-5 with TRBJ2-7; 11 positions agree with TRBD1. V shed 6 bases and J 9 bases; nucleotides not matched to a gene: 10. The CDR3 has 14 residues. Per the germline V gene, CDR1 is MNHEY and CDR2 is SVGAGI. CDR3 amino acids: CASRRGQGAPGQYF. CDR3 nucleotides: TGTGCCAGCAGACGCGGACAGGGGGCGCCGGGGCAGTACTTC.

This chain uses TRBV6-5 with TRBJ1-6; TRBD1 might be the D (6 bases). CDR3 length: 15 amino acids. V dropped 6 bases and J dropped 6 bases, with 15 bases sitting between them. Germline V gene sequence: CDR1 MNHEY, CDR2 SVGAGI. CDR3 DNA: TGTGCCAGCAGGGAGGTACAGGGTACTAATTCACCCCTCCACTTT. Residues: CASREVQGTNSPLHF.

This clone came up a few times. The V gene is TRBV6-5, the J gene TRBJ2-3; D is uncertain. The V and J ends lost 5 bases and 5 bases respectively, with 8 bases between them. The germline CDR1 and CDR2 sequences are MNHEY and SVGAGI. This CDR3 spans 12 amino acids. The CDR3 reads CASSRGRDTQYF. The DNA of the CDR3 is TGTGCCAGCAGTCGTGGGCGAGATACGCAGTATTTT.

The chain joins TRBV7-9 to TRBJ1-2; D gene unclear. The V gene lost 5 bases and the J gene lost 5 bases, with 9 bases spanning the gap. This CDR3 spans 12 amino acids. In germline, CDR1 is SEHNR, CDR2 FQNEAQ (reference sequence). The CDR3 loop is CASSPVSYGYTF. For the CDR3, the DNA is TGTGCCAGCAGCCCGGTCTCTTATGGCTACACCTTC.

The CDR3 sequence is CATSRPGGARETQYF. In nucleotides, the CDR3 is TGTGCCACCAGCAGGCCGGGGGGGGCCAGGGAGACCCAGTACTTC. The chain links TRBV15 to TRBJ2-5, with 8 bases matching TRBD2. With V trimmed by 3 bases and J by 5 bases, 8 bases remained unmatched. The CDR3 runs to 15 residues. Per germline, CDR1 LNHNV and CDR2 YYDKDF (reference sequence).

The chain is built from TRBV5-5 and TRBJ2-7; 10 bases line up with TRBD2. The CDR3 contains 18 residues. Germline assignment: CDR1 SGHKS and CDR2 YYEKEE (reference sequence). V dropped 0 bases and J dropped 0; count of bases not matched to a gene: 9. The CDR3 loop reads CASSLASSGGPSSYEQYF. The CDR3 bases are TGTGCCAGCAGCTTGGCCTCTAGCGGGGGTCCGAGCTCCTACGAGCAGTACTTC.

This chain links TRBV5-4 with TRBJ1-6; D remains unclear. CDR1 is SGHNT and CDR2 is YYREEE in the germline V gene (reference sequence). The V end was cut by 3 bases, the J end by 10 bases, with 11 bases between. This CDR3 has 13 residues. This chain's CDR3 is CASSSRFRSPLHF. The CDR3 nucleotides read TGTGCCAGCAGCTCAAGATTCCGGTCACCCCTCCACTTT.

The V gene is TRBV30, the J gene TRBJ1-4; 7 bases are shared with TRBD1. This CDR3 is 14 amino acids long. Trimming at V came to 1 base and at J to 6 bases, leaving 5 bases not matched to a gene. Germline CDR1 reads GTSNPN; CDR2 reads SVGIG (reference sequence). For the CDR3, the DNA is TGTGCCTGGAGTGAGAACAGGGGTTATGAAAAACTGTTTTTT. Protein product: CAWSENRGYEKLFF.

The CDR3 DNA is TGTGCCAGCAGTTCAGGGGTCCCCTACGAGCAGTACTTC. Amino acid sequence: CASSSGVPYEQYF. V usage is TRBV27 and J usage is TRBJ2-7, with D possibly matching TRBD1 (6 bases). Germline values: CDR1 MNHEY, CDR2 SMNVEV (reference sequence). The ends were cut back, 4 bases at V and 2 bases at J, with 9 bases in the middle. The CDR3 contains 13 residues.

The gene calls are TRBV6-5 and TRBJ2-1, with 7 nucleotides matching TRBD1. Germline loops: CDR1 MNHEY, CDR2 SVGAGI. The CDR3 totals 14 residues. Trimming at V came to 2 bases and at J to 6 bases, leaving 4 bases not matched to a gene. CDR3 nucleotide sequence: TGTGCCAGCAGTTACATGACAGGGCCCAATGAGCAGTTCTTC. Its protein is CASSYMTGPNEQFF.

The chain is built from TRBV9 and TRBJ1-2, with 12 positions matching TRBD1. Trimming cost V 1 base and J 6 bases; bases outside gene matches: 7. The CDR3 runs to 16 residues. Germline CDR1 reads SGDLS; CDR2 reads YYNGEE. The CDR3 loop is CASSVTGTGGADGYTF. The CDR3 nucleotides are TGTGCCAGCAGCGTAACCGGGACAGGGGGCGCGGATGGCTACACCTTC.

The rearrangement joins TRBV5-5 to TRBJ1-5, with a tentative D call TRBD1 (5 bases). V lost 7 bases and J lost 5, with 19 bases in between. CDR3 length: 15 amino acids. Looked up from germline, CDR1 is SGHKS and CDR2 is YYEKEE (reference sequence). Written as DNA, the CDR3 is TGTGCCAGCCGACAGCGCGGGACCGGGGATCAGCCCCAGCATTTT. Translating gives CASRQRGTGDQPQHF.

The chain couples TRBV19 to TRBJ1-2, with D possibly being TRBD1 (6 bases). V gave up 5 bases and J gave up 4 bases, with 14 bases separating them. Per germline, CDR1 LNHDA and CDR2 SQIVND (reference sequence). The CDR3 length is 14 residues. CDR3 bases: TGTGCCAGTAGTCTAGGACAGCCACCCTATGGCTACACCTTC. This sequence encodes CASSLGQPPYGYTF.

The chain joins TRBV4-3 to TRBJ1-5, with D hard to call. Germline lookup yields CDR1 LGHNA and CDR2 YSLEER. Trimming shortened V by 2 bases and J by 1 base, and 9 bases separated the two germline ends. The CDR3 loop spans 15 amino acids. CDR3 region: CASSQFWASNQPQHF. Here the CDR3 DNA reads TGCGCCAGCAGCCAATTCTGGGCCAGCAATCAGCCCCAGCATTTT.

V gene TRBV19 combines with J gene TRBJ1-6; D remains ambiguous. In germline, CDR1 is LNHDA, CDR2 SQIVND (reference sequence). V was pared by 8 bases and J by 0 bases, with 8 bases between. The CDR3 length is 14 residues. CDR3 bases: TGTGCCAGTCAACCGAGCTCCTATAATTCACCCCTCCACTTT. The encoded protein is CASQPSSYNSPLHF.

Here the CDR3 reads CASYPDSLLGISYEQYF. The CDR3 bases are TGTGCCAGCTATCCGGACAGTCTCCTGGGGATATCCTACGAGCAGTACTTC. V is TRBV11-3 and J is TRBJ2-7; a weak D match, TRBD1 (6 bases). CDR1 and CDR2 (germline): SGHNT, YENEEA. There are 17 residues in the CDR3. Trimming took 8 bases from V and 1 from J, leaving 24 bases between them.

The V gene is TRBV6-6, the J gene TRBJ2-3; 11 bases map to TRBD2. The CDR3 is made up of 14 amino acids. CDR1 is MNHNY and CDR2 is SVGAGI in the germline V gene (reference sequence). J lost 3 bases, V lost 7 bases, and 3 bases had no gene match. The chain's CDR3 is CASKSSGGTDTQYF. The DNA for the CDR3 is TGTGCCAGCAAATCTAGCGGGGGGACAGATACGCAGTATTTT.

J is TRBJ2-3 and V is TRBV19, with TRBD1 matching over 9 bases. The CDR3 contains 15 residues. The germline CDR1 and CDR2 sequences are LNHDA and SQIVND (reference sequence). V gave up 5 bases and J gave up 2 bases; unmatched junction bases: 5. CDR3 region: CASSYGTGFTDTQYF. The CDR3 nucleotides read TGTGCCAGTAGTTACGGGACAGGGTTCACAGATACGCAGTATTTT.

The table lists this clone with a few counts. The rearrangement joins TRBV5-6 to TRBJ1-4, with unresolved D. The CDR3 has 14 amino acids. With 1 base removed from V and 14 bases from J, the gap between germline ends came to 18 bases. Per germline, CDR1 SGHDT and CDR2 YYEEEE. CDR3 sequence reads: CASSLWSAPSTLFF. Here the CDR3 DNA reads TGTGCCAGCAGCTTGTGGTCTGCCCCTTCTACGCTGTTTTTT.